The TCR beta chain described here comes from a study of cytomegalovirus exposure and HLA in healthy donors. The CDR3 is made up of 16 amino acids. V was clipped by 1 base and J by 5 bases; unmatched bases: 9. Germline CDR1 is LGHNA and CDR2 is YNFKEQ. PCR amplification relied on 60 Vbeta primers (plus 13 Jbeta primers). Only in-frame clones appear in the TCRdb table, and some are missing; sequencing was by immunoSEQ multiplex PCR. Seen here are some 170,000 clones, over 60% observed once, and the top ten hold under 8%. The sample was PBMCs. The chain uses TRBV4-2 and TRBJ2-5; 8 bases map to TRBD1. The receptor was isolated from a man aged 35 to 55 in good health and CMV-seropositive. As DNA, the CDR3 is TGTGCCAGCAGCCAAGCCAGACAGGGGATTGGGGAGACCCAGTACTTC. It specifies CASSQARQGIGETQYF.